The rows below give T cell receptor beta chains drawn from one sample of a study of beta chain features in type 1 diabetes. This table comes from immunoSEQ multiplex PCR, and its TCRdb copy is limited to in-frame clones, with some not included. The sample includes about 360,000 clones, around 12% seen only once; the top ten take about 0.01%. What was sequenced was naive CD4+ T cells from blood. The receptors stem from a woman younger than 35 with type 1 diabetes. Each CDR3 is given with its conserved first and last residue. D genes are given only for firm matches. Where a row states a size, it is once, few, many or the class of an expanded clone; other rows omit it.

v_gene	j_gene	abundance	d_gene	CDR3nt	CDR3aa
TRBV30	TRBJ1-5	.	.	TGTGCCTGGACCCGGAGTCGAAATCAGCCCCAGCATTTT	CAWTRSRNQPQHF
TRBV9	TRBJ1-5	few	.	TGTGCCAGCAGCGGCGGGAGATCCCATAGCAATCAGCCCCAGCATTTT	CASSGGRSHSNQPQHF
TRBV9	TRBJ1-6	few	.	TGTGCCAGCAGCGCCATACCCGGACTCCCGGCATCATCACCCCTCCACTTT	CASSAIPGLPASSPLHF
TRBV7-9	TRBJ2-1	few	.	TGTGCCAGCAGCTTAGGACTGTACAATGAGCAGTTCTTC	CASSLGLYNEQFF
TRBV29-1	TRBJ2-7	.	.	TGCAGCGTTGAACGAACCCGGGGTTTAGCCTACGAGCAGTACTTC	CSVERTRGLAYEQYF
TRBV7-2	TRBJ1-2	few	.	TGTGCCAGCCACCCAGCTCCAGGGAGGGAGTATGGCTACACCTTC	CASHPAPGREYGYTF
TRBV4-3	TRBJ1-2	few	.	TGCGCCAGCAGCCAAGCAGGGGACTATGGCTACACCTTC	CASSQAGDYGYTF
TRBV6-5	TRBJ2-3	.	.	TGTGCCAGCATCCCGGGGGGCGGCACAGATACGCAGTATTTT	CASIPGGGTDTQYF
TRBV15	TRBJ2-3	.	TRBD1	TGTGCCACCAGCAGAGCAGGGGGCCCAGATACGCAGTATTTT	CATSRAGGPDTQYF
TRBV10-3	TRBJ1-1	few	.	TGTGCCATCAGTGAGTCGACTCGGGGTCATCGCACTGAAGCTTTCTTT	CAISESTRGHRTEAFF
TRBV19	TRBJ2-6	.	TRBD1	TGTGCCAGTAGTATGGGGACAGGGGTTACTGGGGCCAACGTCCTGACTTTC	CASSMGTGVTGANVLTF
TRBV13	TRBJ2-4	few	.	TGTGCCAGCCTAATGTACAGGTCAAAAAACATTCAGTACTTC	CASLMYRSKNIQYF
TRBV6-5	TRBJ2-4	few	.	TGTGCCAGCAGACCCAGTTTAGCCAAAAACATTCAGTACTTC	CASRPSLAKNIQYF
TRBV30	TRBJ2-1	few	TRBD2	TGTGCCTGGAGCCTGAGCGGGGGCTCCTACAATGAGCAGTTCTTC	CAWSLSGGSYNEQFF
TRBV2	TRBJ2-6	.	.	TGTGCCAGCAGGGTAGTCTCTGGGGCCAACGTCCTGACTTTC	CASRVVSGANVLTF
TRBV6-5	TRBJ1-2	few	TRBD1	TGTGCCAGCAGGGGACAGAATAACTATGGCTACACCTTC	CASRGQNNYGYTF